The clone carrying this T cell receptor beta chain was counted between two and nine times. V lost 8 bases, J lost 3 bases, and 10 bases stayed unmatched. CDR3 length: 15 amino acids. Germline CDR1 is LNHDA and CDR2 is SQIVND (reference sequence). The sample is drawn from a study of blood T cell repertoires in COVID-19. About the study: PBMCs, B-cell-depleted T cells, or T cells were the source of the cDNA or gDNA that made up the material.

Individuals aged about 18 to 100 years were recruited from about two dozen US areas. Cohort 3 recovered donors had two negative PCRs, clearance, or symptom resolution. The method was immunoSEQ multiplex PCR; TCRdb's version includes in-frame clones alone and lacks a portion of them. The profile covers approximately 300,000 clones, with roughly nine tenths appearing a single time and 5.5% to 7% taken by the ten largest. Sequenced material: PBMCs or T cells enriched from blood (not recorded which). The chain employs TRBV19 and TRBJ1-1; 9 nucleotides agree with TRBD1. This clonotype was sampled from a woman between 25 and 40 years old who had recovered from COVID-19. CDR3 loop: CASHPRQGGYTEAFF. The CDR3 DNA reads TGTGCCAGTCATCCCCGACAGGGGGGGTACACTGAAGCTTTCTTT.